This T cell receptor (beta chain) originates from a study of OX40 agonist ivuxolimab in advanced cancers. Study overall: Three patients showed partial responses: one hepatocellular carcinoma and two cutaneous melanoma cases.

To note about this clone: What it recognizes is unknown.

General study points: Among expanded peripheral T cells, antigen specificity went undetermined. Relative to CD4+ cells, CD8+ T cells on average had more expanded clones. At 0.1 to 3.0 mg/kg, clonal expansion of CD4+ and CD8+ blood T cells had occurred by week 6.

CDR3 length equals 15 residues. Germline CDR1 SNHLY, CDR2 FYNNEI. V dropped 6 bases and J dropped 10; count of bases not matched to a gene: 11. The protocol was immunoSEQ multiplex PCR, while the TCRdb copy is restricted to in-frame clones and leaves out a portion. The table includes approximately 120,000 clones, about nine tenths detected once. The sequenced sample was CD4+ or CD8+ T cells sorted from blood, obtained in a trial of the OX40 agonist ivuxolimab. The TCR sequence derives from an adult with an advanced solid tumor such as melanoma, head and neck, liver or kidney cancer. The rearrangement joins TRBV2 to TRBJ2-1; 11 bases line up with TRBD2. This CDR3 reads CASSTGTSGRTEQFF. The CDR3 DNA reads TGTGCCAGCAGCACCGGGACTAGCGGCCGGACCGAGCAGTTCTTC.